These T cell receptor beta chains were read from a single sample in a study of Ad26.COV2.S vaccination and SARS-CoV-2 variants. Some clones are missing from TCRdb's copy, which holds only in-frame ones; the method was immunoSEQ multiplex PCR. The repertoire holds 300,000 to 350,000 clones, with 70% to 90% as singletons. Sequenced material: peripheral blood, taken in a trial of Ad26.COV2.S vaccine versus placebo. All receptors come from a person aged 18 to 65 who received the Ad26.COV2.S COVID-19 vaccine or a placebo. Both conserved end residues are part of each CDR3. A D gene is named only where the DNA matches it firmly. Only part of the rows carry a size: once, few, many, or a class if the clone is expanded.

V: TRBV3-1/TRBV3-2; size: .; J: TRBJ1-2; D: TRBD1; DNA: TGTGCCAGCAGCCAAGCAGGGGGACTCTATGGCTACACCTTC; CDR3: CASSQAGGLYGYTF
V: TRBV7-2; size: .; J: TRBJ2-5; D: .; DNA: TGTGCCAGCAGCCTTACTAGATGGCAAGAGACCCAGTACTTC; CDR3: CASSLTRWQETQYF
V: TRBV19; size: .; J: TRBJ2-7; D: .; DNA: TGTGCCAGTAGTACCCAAGGGACCTACGAGCAGTACTTC; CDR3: CASSTQGTYEQYF
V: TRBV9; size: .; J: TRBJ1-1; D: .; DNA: TGTGCCAGCAGCGTAGTAATCGGGCCTGAAGCTTTCTTT; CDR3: CASSVVIGPEAFF
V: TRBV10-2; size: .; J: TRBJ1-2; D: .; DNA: TGCGCCAGCAGTGACCCGGCCGGTGGGGGAGCTAACTATGGCTACACCTTC; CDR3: CASSDPAGGGANYGYTF
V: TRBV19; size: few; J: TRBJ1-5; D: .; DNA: TGTGCCAGTAGTATATTGGGGATTAATCAGCCCCAGCATTTT; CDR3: CASSILGINQPQHF
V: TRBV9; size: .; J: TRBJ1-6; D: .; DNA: TGTGCCAGCAGCGTAGTCCCAGGGTATAATTCACCCCTCCACTTT; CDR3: CASSVVPGYNSPLHF
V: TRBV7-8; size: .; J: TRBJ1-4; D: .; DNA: TGTGCCAGCAGCTTAGGGGGGACCGCCGCTAATGAAAAACTGTTTTTT; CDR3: CASSLGGTAANEKLFF
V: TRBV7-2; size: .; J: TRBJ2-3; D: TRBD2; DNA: TGTGCCAGCAGCTTATTAAGCGGGGGGGCGAGCACAGATACGCAGTATTTT; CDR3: CASSLLSGGASTDTQYF
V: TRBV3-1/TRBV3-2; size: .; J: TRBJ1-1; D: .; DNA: TGTGCCAGCAGCCAAGGTGGAGGGAACACTGAAGCTTTCTTT; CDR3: CASSQGGGNTEAFF
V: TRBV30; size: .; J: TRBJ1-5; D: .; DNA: TGTGCCTGGAGTACCTCCCCGCTAGGGGGCAATCAGCCCCAGCATTTT; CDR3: CAWSTSPLGGNQPQHF
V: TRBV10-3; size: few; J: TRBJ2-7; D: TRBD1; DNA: TGTGCCATCAGTGGGACAGGACCATCCTACGAGCAGTACTTC; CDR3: CAISGTGPSYEQYF
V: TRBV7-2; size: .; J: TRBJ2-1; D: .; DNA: TGTGCCAGCAGCATCAGCTCCTACAATGAGCAGTTCTTC; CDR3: CASSISSYNEQFF
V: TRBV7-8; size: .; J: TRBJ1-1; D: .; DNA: TGTGCCAGCAGCTTAAGTCAGGGAAGCACTGAAGCTTTCTTT; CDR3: CASSLSQGSTEAFF
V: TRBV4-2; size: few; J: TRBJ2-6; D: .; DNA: TGTGCCAGCAGCCAAGATTTCTTGGCGTCCGGGGCCAACGTCCTGACTTTC; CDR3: CASSQDFLASGANVLTF
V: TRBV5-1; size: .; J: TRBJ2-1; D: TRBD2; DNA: TGCGCCAGCAGCCATCATGGGAGGGCACGGTACAATGAGCAGTTCTTC; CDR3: CASSHHGRARYNEQFF